Detailed here is one T cell receptor (beta chain). Its matching antigen is unknown. TCRdb re-called the reads with MiXCR, one entry per CDR3 protein. The sample lists approximately 990,000 distinct CDR3 sequences, roughly 30% occurring once. The data were taken from a study of T cell repertoires in cytomegalovirus infection. The overall study: CMV epitopes that were recently identified and HLA-C-restricted were used alongside well-studied HLA-B-restricted ones. Indicated by public TCR beta signatures were CMV infection and matching HLA type. General study results and limits: Of the TCR beta families, the public ones yielded a cumulative frequency that identified carriers of CMV plus the relevant HLA. CMV-specific HLA-C-restricted TCR beta clonotypes dominated the ex vivo response.

This CDR3 has 14 residues. Trimming at V came to 5 bases and at J to 5 bases, leaving 7 bases not matched to a gene. The V gene's germline CDR1 is MDHEN and CDR2 SYDVKM. The receptor comes from a human donor in good health (CMV status not recorded). Some clones in this sample may be carry-over from other donors' samples. The chain employs TRBV28 and TRBJ2-5, with 8 positions matching TRBD1. The specimen comprised cultured CD8+ T cells from PBMCs, sampled from culture after CMV antigen stimulation. The CDR3 sequence is CASSIAGQEETQYF. The CDR3 DNA reads TGTGCCAGCAGTATTGCGGGACAGGAGGAGACCCAGTACTTC.